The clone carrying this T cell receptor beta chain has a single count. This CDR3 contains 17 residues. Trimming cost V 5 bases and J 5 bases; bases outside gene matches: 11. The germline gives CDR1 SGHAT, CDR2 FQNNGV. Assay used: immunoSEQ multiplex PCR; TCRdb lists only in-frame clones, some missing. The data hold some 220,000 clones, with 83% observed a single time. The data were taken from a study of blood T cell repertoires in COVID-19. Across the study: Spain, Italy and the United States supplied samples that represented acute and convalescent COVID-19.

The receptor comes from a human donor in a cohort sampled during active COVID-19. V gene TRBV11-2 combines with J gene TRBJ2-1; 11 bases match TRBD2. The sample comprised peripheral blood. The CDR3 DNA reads TGTGCCAGCAGCCTATTAGCGGGGGGGAGAAGGGACAATGAGCAGTTCTTC. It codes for CASSLLAGGRRDNEQFF.